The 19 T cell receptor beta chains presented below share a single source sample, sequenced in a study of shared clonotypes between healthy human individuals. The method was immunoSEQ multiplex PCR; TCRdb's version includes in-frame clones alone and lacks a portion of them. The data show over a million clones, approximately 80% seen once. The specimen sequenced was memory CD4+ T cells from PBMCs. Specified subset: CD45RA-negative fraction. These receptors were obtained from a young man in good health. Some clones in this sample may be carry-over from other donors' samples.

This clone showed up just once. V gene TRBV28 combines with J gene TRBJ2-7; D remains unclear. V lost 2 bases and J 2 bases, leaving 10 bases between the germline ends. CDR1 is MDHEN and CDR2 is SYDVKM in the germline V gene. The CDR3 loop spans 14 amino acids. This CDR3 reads CASSLSRTTYEQYF. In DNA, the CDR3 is TGTGCCAGCAGTTTAAGCCGGACCACCTACGAGCAGTACTTC.

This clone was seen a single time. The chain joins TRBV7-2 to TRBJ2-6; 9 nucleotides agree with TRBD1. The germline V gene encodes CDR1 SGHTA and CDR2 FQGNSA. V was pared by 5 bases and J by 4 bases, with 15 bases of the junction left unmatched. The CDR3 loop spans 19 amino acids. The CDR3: CASSARGGTGSAGANVLTF. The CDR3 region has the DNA TGTGCCAGCAGCGCCCGTGGGGGGACAGGGTCAGCAGGGGCCAACGTCCTGACTTTC.

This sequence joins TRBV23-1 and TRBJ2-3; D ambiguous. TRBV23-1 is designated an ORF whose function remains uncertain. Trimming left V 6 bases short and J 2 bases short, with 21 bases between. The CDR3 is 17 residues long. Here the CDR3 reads CASSPEEGITLTDTQYF. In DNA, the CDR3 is TGCGCCAGCAGCCCAGAGGAAGGTATAACCCTCACAGATACGCAGTATTTT.

The CDR3 nucleotides are TGTGCCAGCAGCGTAGTGCCCCACTCTGGAAACACCATATATTTT. Amino acid sequence: CASSVVPHSGNTIYF. The chain has TRBV9 and TRBJ1-3, with D unresolved. Germline V gene sequence: CDR1 SGDLS, CDR2 YYNGEE. Trimming took off 0 bases at V and 0 bases at J, with 7 bases between the two ends. CDR3 size: 15 residues.

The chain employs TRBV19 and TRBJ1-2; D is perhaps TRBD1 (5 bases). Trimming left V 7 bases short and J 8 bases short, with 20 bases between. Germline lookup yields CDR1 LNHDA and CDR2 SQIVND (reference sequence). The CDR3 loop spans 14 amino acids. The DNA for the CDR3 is TGTGCCAGTACGGCCAGGGAATATGTCGGAGGCTACACCTTC. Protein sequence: CASTAREYVGGYTF. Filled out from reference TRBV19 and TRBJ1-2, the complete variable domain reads DGGITQSPKYLFRKEGQNVTLSCEQNLNHDAMYWYRQDPGQGLRLIYYSQIVNDFQKGDIAEGYSVSREKKESFPLTVTSAQKNPTAFYLCASTAREYVGGYTFGSGTRLTVV.

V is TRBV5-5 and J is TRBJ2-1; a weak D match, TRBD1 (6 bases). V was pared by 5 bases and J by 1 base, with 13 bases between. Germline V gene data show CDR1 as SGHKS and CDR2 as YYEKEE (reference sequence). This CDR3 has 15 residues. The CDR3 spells CASSSGQSSYNEQFF. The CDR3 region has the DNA TGTGCCAGCAGTTCGGGACAAAGTTCCTACAATGAGCAGTTCTTC. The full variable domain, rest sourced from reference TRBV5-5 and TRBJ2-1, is DAGVTQSPTHLIKTRGQQVTLRCSPISGHKSVSWYQQVLGQGPQFIFQYYEKEERGRGNFPDRFSARQFPNYSSELNVNALLLGDSALYLCASSSGQSSYNEQFFGPGTRLTVL.

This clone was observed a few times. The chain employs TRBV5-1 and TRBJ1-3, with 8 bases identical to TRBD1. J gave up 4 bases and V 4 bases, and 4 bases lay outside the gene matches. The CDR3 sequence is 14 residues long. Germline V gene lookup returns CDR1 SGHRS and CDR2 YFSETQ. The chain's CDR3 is CASSVTGAGNTIYF. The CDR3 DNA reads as TGCGCCAGCAGCGTGACAGGGGCCGGAAACACCATATATTTT.

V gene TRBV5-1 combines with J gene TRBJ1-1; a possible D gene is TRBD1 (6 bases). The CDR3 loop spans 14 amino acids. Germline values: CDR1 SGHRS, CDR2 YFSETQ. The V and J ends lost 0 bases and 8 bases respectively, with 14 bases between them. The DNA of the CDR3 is TGCGCCAGCAGCTTGGATTTCGGGGGGCGGGAAGCTTTCTTT. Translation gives CASSLDFGGREAFF.

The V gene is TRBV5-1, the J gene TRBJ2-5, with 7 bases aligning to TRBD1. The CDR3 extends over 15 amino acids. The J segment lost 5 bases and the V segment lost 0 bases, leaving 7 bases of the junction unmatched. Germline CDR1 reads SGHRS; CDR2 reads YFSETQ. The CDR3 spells CASSLATGVGETQYF. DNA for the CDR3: TGCGCCAGCAGCTTGGCTACAGGGGTAGGCGAGACCCAGTACTTC.

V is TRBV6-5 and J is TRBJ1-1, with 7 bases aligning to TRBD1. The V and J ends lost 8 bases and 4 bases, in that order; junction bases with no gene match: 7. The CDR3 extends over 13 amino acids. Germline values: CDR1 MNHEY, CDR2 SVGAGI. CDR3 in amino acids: CASRRTGSTEAFF. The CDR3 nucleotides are TGTGCCAGCCGAAGGACAGGTAGCACTGAAGCTTTCTTT.

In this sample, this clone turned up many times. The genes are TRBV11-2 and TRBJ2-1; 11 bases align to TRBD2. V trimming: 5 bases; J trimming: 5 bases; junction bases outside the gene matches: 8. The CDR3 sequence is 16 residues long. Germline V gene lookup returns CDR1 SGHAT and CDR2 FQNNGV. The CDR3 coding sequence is TGTGCCAGCAGCCCTAGACTAGCGGGGATTCACAATGAGCAGTTCTTC. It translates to CASSPRLAGIHNEQFF.

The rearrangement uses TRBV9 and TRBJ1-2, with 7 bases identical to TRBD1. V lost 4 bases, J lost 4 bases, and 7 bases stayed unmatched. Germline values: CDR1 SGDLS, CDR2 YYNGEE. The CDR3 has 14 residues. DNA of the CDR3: TGTGCCAGCAGCACTAATCGACAGGGCTATGGCTACACCTTC. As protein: CASSTNRQGYGYTF.

The DNA of the CDR3 is TGTGCCAGCAGCTACCCGGGACAGGGTAGGGGCTACACCTTC. Its protein is CASSYPGQGRGYTF. The rearrangement joins TRBV5-4 to TRBJ1-2, with 9 bases fitting TRBD1. CDR1 is SGHNT and CDR2 is YYREEE in the germline V gene (reference sequence). CDR3 size: 14 residues. Trimming cost V 3 bases and J 8 bases; bases outside gene matches: 8.

CDR3 amino acids: CAWSVGGTGELFF. In DNA form, the CDR3 reads TGTGCCTGGAGTGTAGGTGGGACCGGGGAGCTGTTTTTT. The chain recombines TRBV30 with TRBJ2-2, with unresolved D. The CDR3 is made up of 13 amino acids. V was trimmed by 0 bases and J by 5 bases, leaving 7 bases between them. Germline V gene sequence: CDR1 GTSNPN, CDR2 SVGIG (reference sequence). The full variable domain, with the rest looked up from reference TRBV30 and TRBJ2-2, is SQTIHQWPATLVQPVGSPLSLECTVEGTSNPNLYWYRQAAGRGLQLLFYSVGIGQISSEVPQNLSASRPQDRQFILSSKKLLLSDSGFYLCAWSVGGTGELFFGEGSRLTVL.

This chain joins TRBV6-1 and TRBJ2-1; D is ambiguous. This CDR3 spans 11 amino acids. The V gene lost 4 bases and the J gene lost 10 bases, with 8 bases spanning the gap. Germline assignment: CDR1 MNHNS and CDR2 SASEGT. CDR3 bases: TGTGCCAGCAGTGTAGTACAGGAGCAGTTCTTC. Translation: CASSVVQEQFF.

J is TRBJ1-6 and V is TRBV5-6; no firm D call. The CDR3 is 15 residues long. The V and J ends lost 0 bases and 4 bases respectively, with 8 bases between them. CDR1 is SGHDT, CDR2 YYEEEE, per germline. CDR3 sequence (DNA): TGTGCCAGCAGCTTGGAGCCGGATTATAATTCACCCCTCCACTTT. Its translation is CASSLEPDYNSPLHF.

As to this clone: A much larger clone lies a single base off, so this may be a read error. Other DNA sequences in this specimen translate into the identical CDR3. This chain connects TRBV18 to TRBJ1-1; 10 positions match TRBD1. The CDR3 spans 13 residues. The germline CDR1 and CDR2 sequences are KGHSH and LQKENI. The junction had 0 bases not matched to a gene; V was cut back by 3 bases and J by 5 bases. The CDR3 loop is CASSPDRGTEAFF. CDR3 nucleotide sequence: TGTGCCAGCTCACCGGACAGGGGGACTGAAGCTTTCTTT.

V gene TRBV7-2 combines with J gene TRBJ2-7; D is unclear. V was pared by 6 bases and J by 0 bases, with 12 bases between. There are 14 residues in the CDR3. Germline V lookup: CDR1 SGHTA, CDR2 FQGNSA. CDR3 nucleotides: TGTGCCAGCAGACCTAGGAGCTTCTCCTACGAGCAGTACTTC. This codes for CASRPRSFSYEQYF.

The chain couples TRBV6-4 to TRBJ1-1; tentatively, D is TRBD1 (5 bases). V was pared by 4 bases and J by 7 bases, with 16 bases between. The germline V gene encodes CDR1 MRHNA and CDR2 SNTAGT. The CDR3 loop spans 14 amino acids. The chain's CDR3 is CASSADGRGIEAFF. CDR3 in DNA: TGTGCCAGCAGTGCTGATGGCCGGGGGATTGAAGCTTTCTTT.